This T cell receptor beta chain was recovered during a study of blood T cell repertoires in COVID-19. About the research overall: PBMCs, B-cell-depleted T cells, or T cells were the source of the cDNA or gDNA that made up the material.

Germline-derived CDR1 and CDR2 are MNHEY and SVGAGI. The CDR3 sequence is 13 residues long. The ends were cut back, 4 bases at V and 7 bases at J, with 8 bases in the middle. Under the authors' procedure: The authors estimated nucleated cell counts from reference gene primer amplification. Repertoires were generated with immunoSEQ multiplex PCR, while TCRdb's copy carries only in-frame clones and drops some. That table supplies the V and J calls and clone size; D and trimming were determined from the DNA. The sample includes around 170,000 clones, about 88% of them seen just once. This sequence originates from a man aged 55 to 70 with acute or convalescent COVID-19. The chain has TRBV6-5 and TRBJ1-6; D not certain. The sequenced material came from peripheral blood. Here the CDR3 reads CASSLHLNSPLHF. The CDR3, as DNA: TGTGCCAGCAGTTTACACCTGAATTCACCCCTCCACTTT.